A selection of T cell receptor beta chains follows, all from one sample in a study of human T cells and chemical hapten exposure. TCRdb re-called the RACE reads with MiXCR, one entry per CDR3 protein. The sample carries around 340,000 distinct CDR3 sequences, about 7% recorded once. The material sequenced was whole blood, taken in connection with sensitization to the hapten diphenylcyclopropenone (DPC). Source of these receptors: a woman between 18 and 30 years old with alopecia areata. Some clones in this sample may be carry-over from other donors' samples. CDR3s include the opening cysteine and the closing phenylalanine or tryptophan. A D gene is named only where the DNA matches it firmly. Clone sizes are given selectively: once, few, many, or a class where the clone is expanded.

few	TRBJ2-3	19	TRBD2	TRBV4-3	TGCGCCAGCAGCCAAGATTTGGCTAGCGGGGCCAGACACACAGATACGCAGTATTTT	CASSQDLASGARHTDTQYF
medium-sized	TRBJ2-5	14	TRBD2	TRBV20-1	TGCAGTGCTAGTTCTAGCGGGACACAAGAGACCCAGTACTTC	CSASSSGTQETQYF
-	TRBJ1-2	17	-	TRBV11-2	TGTGCCAGCAGCCCCCTTTCAAAGGATTGGGTTAACTATGGCTACACCTTC	CASSPLSKDWVNYGYTF
few	TRBJ2-4	14	TRBD1	TRBV28	TGTGCCAGCAGTTCACAGGGGGCGAAAAACATTCAGTACTTC	CASSSQGAKNIQYF
many	TRBJ2-5	14	-	TRBV12-3/TRBV12-4	TGTGCCAGCAGTTTACGCAGGGTACAAGAGACCCAGTACTTC	CASSLRRVQETQYF
many	TRBJ2-6	17	TRBD1	TRBV4-2	TGTGCCAGCAGCCTTAGGGACAGGGGGTCTGGGGCCAACGTCCTGACTTTC	CASSLRDRGSGANVLTF
many	TRBJ2-1	13	TRBD2	TRBV27	TGTGCCGCGGGGCGGGGGACCTACAATGAGCAGTTCTTC	CAAGRGTYNEQFF
many	TRBJ1-2	13	-	TRBV5-1	TGCGCCAGCAGCTTGTCGTCAAACTATGGCTACACCTTC	CASSLSSNYGYTF
-	TRBJ1-6	15	-	TRBV5-4	TGTGCCAGCAGCTTGCAGGACAGCCCTAGTAATTCCCTCCACTTT	CASSLQDSPSNSLHF
-	TRBJ1-6	15	-	TRBV12-3/TRBV12-4	TGTGCCAGCAGCCAAAGGGACGGTTCTAATTCACCCCTCCACTTT	CASSQRDGSNSPLHF
many	TRBJ2-3	16	TRBD2	TRBV10-3	TGTGCCATCAGTGATGGACTAGCGGGGGGTTCGGATACGCAGTATTTT	CAISDGLAGGSDTQYF
-	TRBJ1-2	13	-	TRBV27	TGTGCCAGCAGTTTCACCGTTGACTATGGCTACACCTTC	CASSFTVDYGYTF
many	TRBJ2-7	15	TRBD1	TRBV7-9	TGTGCCAGCAGTATTAGTGGGACAGGGGGCTACGAGCAGTACTTC	CASSISGTGGYEQYF
-	TRBJ2-4	13	TRBD1	TRBV28	TGTGCCAGCAGTTACCCCAGGGGGAACATTCAGTACTTC	CASSYPRGNIQYF
-	TRBJ2-5	15	-	TRBV4-3	TGCGCCAGCAGCCGCCTAACAGGGACCCAAGAGACCCAGTACTTC	CASSRLTGTQETQYF
few	TRBJ1-1	13	TRBD1	TRBV10-3	TGTGCCATCAGGGGACAGCCGAACACTGAAGCTTTCTTT	CAIRGQPNTEAFF
few	TRBJ2-3	14	TRBD2	TRBV20-1	TGCAGTGCTAGTTCCAGCGGGGGCACAGATACGCAGTATTTT	CSASSSGGTDTQYF
many	TRBJ2-1	16	TRBD1	TRBV6-6	TGTGCCAGCAGTTACTCGATTCCTAGACAGGGGGAGGGTGAGTTCTTC	CASSYSIPRQGEGEFF
once	TRBJ2-5	16	-	TRBV6-6	TGTGCCAGCAGCTCGGTTCTAGGGACGGTACAAGAGACCCAGTACTTC	CASSSVLGTVQETQYF
-	TRBJ2-1	12	-	TRBV7-2	TGTGCCAGCAGCTTCAATCTGAATGAGCAGTTCTTC	CASSFNLNEQFF
few	TRBJ1-6	15	-	TRBV6-2/TRBV6-3	TGTGCCAGCAGTGGTTTAGGGGATCTTGCTTCACCCCTCCACTTT	CASSGLGDLASPLHF
-	TRBJ1-3	15	TRBD1	TRBV18	TGTGCCAGCTCACCACCGGGACAGGCTGGAAACACCATATATTTT	CASSPPGQAGNTIYF
-	TRBJ1-6	13	-	TRBV20-1	TGCAGTGCTAGACGGTCTAATAATTCACCCCTCCACTTT	CSARRSNNSPLHF
few	TRBJ1-5	15	TRBD1	TRBV13	TGTGCCAGCAGCTTGTACAGGGGTAGCAATCAGCCCCAGCATTTT	CASSLYRGSNQPQHF
few	TRBJ2-3	18	-	TRBV4-3	TGCGCCAGCAGCCAAGATCTAAGGGTCCGAAAAAGCACAGATACGCAGTATTTT	CASSQDLRVRKSTDTQYF
-	TRBJ1-2	14	TRBD1	TRBV6-2/TRBV6-3	TGTGCCTCCAAAGGCAGGGGGCTACCCTATGGCTACACCTTC	CASKGRGLPYGYTF
many	TRBJ2-2	14	-	TRBV3-1	TGTGCCAGCAGCCATGCCCAGGGTGCCGGGGAGCTGTTTTTT	CASSHAQGAGELFF
many	TRBJ2-2	16	-	TRBV14	TGTGCCAGCAGCCAAGATTGGGCGCTCCTCGAAGGGGAGCTGTTTTTT	CASSQDWALLEGELFF
once	TRBJ2-1	15	-	TRBV9	TGTGCCAGCAGCGTAGGAGGGGCCTCCTACAATGAGCAGTTCTTC	CASSVGGASYNEQFF
few	TRBJ1-2	12	-	TRBV20-1	TGCAGTGCCACAGAGACTAACTATGGCTACACCTTC	CSATETNYGYTF
many	TRBJ1-1	13	-	TRBV7-9	TGTGCCAGCAGCCTATACACCGACACTGAAGCTTTCTTT	CASSLYTDTEAFF
few	TRBJ2-7	12	TRBD1	TRBV20-1	TGCAGTGCCCTGACAGGGGCCTACGAGCAGTACTTC	CSALTGAYEQYF
many	TRBJ1-4	14	TRBD1	TRBV12-3/TRBV12-4	TGTGCCAGCAGTTACAGGGGGCGGTCTGAAAAACTGTTTTTT	CASSYRGRSEKLFF
many	TRBJ1-2	12	-	TRBV29-1	TGCAGCGTGTATACATTTAACTATGGCTACACCTTC	CSVYTFNYGYTF
-	TRBJ1-4	15	-	TRBV9	TGTGCCAGCAGCGGGAGGTGGGGGTCGGATGAAAAACTGTTTTTT	CASSGRWGSDEKLFF
many	TRBJ1-6	14	-	TRBV9	TGTGCCAGCAGCGTAGGCTCCTATAATTCACCCCTCCACTTT	CASSVGSYNSPLHF
many	TRBJ2-1	13	TRBD2	TRBV2	TGTGCCACCGCGGGCGGGAGGAACAATGAGCAGTTCTTC	CATAGGRNNEQFF
few	TRBJ1-3	13	-	TRBV29-1	TGCAGCGCCGTCGGCGAGAATGGAAACACCATATATTTT	CSAVGENGNTIYF
-	TRBJ2-3	14	TRBD2	TRBV5-5	TGTGCCAGCAGCGGGGGACTAGGCAGGGATACGCAGTATTTT	CASSGGLGRDTQYF
-	TRBJ2-5	17	-	TRBV6-6	TGTGCCAGCAGTTACTCGGACGGTCGGGCATTAGTAGAGACCCAGTACTTC	CASSYSDGRALVETQYF
-	TRBJ2-2	13	-	TRBV18	TGTGCCAGCTCACCTGCAAACACCGGGGAGCTGTTTTTT	CASSPANTGELFF
many	TRBJ2-5	13	TRBD1	TRBV12-3/TRBV12-4	TGTGCCTCTTCCCCCAGGGGGAAAGAGACCCAGTACTTC	CASSPRGKETQYF
few	TRBJ1-1	13	-	TRBV7-3	TGTGCCAGCAGCTCAGATGGAGGCGGTGAAGCTTTCTTT	CASSSDGGGEAFF
-	TRBJ2-5	14	-	TRBV6-5	TGTGCCAGCAGGGCTCCTGGACTACCGGAGACCCAGTACTTC	CASRAPGLPETQYF
many	TRBJ2-3	14	-	TRBV6-2/TRBV6-3	TGTGCCAGCCGGAGCATCCTCGACACAGATACGCAGTATTTT	CASRSILDTDTQYF